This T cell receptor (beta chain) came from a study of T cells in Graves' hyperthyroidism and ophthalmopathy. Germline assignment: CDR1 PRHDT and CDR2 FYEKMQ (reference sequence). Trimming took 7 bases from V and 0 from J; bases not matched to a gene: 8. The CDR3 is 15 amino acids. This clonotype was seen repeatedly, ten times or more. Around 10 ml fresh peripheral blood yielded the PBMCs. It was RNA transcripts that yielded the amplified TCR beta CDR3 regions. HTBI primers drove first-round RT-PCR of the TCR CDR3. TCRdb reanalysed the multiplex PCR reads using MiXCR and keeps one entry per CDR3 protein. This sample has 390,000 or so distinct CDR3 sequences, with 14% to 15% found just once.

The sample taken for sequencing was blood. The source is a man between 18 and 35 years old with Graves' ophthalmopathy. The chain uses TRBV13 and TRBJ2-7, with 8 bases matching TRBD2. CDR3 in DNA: TGTGCCAGCACCTGGGGCGGGGGGCTCTCCTACGAGCAGTACTTC. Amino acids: CASTWGGGLSYEQYF.